The TCR beta chain described here comes from a study of PD-L1 blockade in urothelial cancer. The wider study: Intravenous atezolizumab, 1,200 mg every 3 weeks, was begun by patients in about 2014. Analyses used blood from 3 weeks (second dose) and 6 weeks after treatment start. Blood samples had a median of 141,255 T cells.

The time point here: peripheral blood 6 weeks after treatment start. Into every PCR, synthetic TCR analog templates were spiked. TCRdb keeps only in-frame clones here, not all; method: immunoSEQ multiplex PCR. The table shows 72,000 or so clones, with about nine tenths occurring only once. The CDR3 is made up of 13 amino acids. Looked up from germline, CDR1 is KGHSH and CDR2 is LQKENI. The V gene lost 6 bases and the J gene lost 8 bases, with 16 bases spanning the gap. The rearrangement joins TRBV18 to TRBJ1-2, with D possibly TRBD1 on 6 matching bases. The sample consisted of PBMCs, taken around atezolizumab (anti-PD-L1) treatment. This clonotype was sampled from a man between 60 and 70 years old with urothelial cancer. CDR3 region: CASSPDTGIGYTF. CDR3 bases: TGTGCCAGCTCGCCAGACACAGGGATAGGCTACACCTTC.